The present T cell receptor beta chain was sequenced within a study of T cells in Graves' hyperthyroidism and ophthalmopathy. General study results and limits: Within blood appeared most thyroid clonotypes that had expanded above 0.001. Model-based prediction identified ophthalmopathy a median about 6.8 months prior to its onset.

This clonotype showed up just a few times. What it binds is not known. Amplification yielded TCR beta CDR3 regions, with RNA transcripts as the source. An initial round of RT-PCR targeting the TCR CDR3 relied on the HTBI primer set. Via MiXCR, TCRdb re-called the multiplex PCR reads, giving one row per CDR3 protein. The table includes about half a million distinct CDR3 sequences, about 24% detected once. Germline V gene data show CDR1 as MNHEY and CDR2 as SMNVEV (reference sequence). With 2 bases removed from V and 4 bases from J, the gap between germline ends came to 11 bases. This CDR3 has 14 amino acids.

The receptor was isolated from a woman aged 25 to 39 with Graves' ophthalmopathy. This chain uses TRBV27 with TRBJ1-2; D remains unclear. Sample: blood. For the CDR3, the DNA is TGTGCCAGCAGTTTAAGTAGCGGGCGCTATGGCTACACCTTC. Translated: CASSLSSGRYGYTF.